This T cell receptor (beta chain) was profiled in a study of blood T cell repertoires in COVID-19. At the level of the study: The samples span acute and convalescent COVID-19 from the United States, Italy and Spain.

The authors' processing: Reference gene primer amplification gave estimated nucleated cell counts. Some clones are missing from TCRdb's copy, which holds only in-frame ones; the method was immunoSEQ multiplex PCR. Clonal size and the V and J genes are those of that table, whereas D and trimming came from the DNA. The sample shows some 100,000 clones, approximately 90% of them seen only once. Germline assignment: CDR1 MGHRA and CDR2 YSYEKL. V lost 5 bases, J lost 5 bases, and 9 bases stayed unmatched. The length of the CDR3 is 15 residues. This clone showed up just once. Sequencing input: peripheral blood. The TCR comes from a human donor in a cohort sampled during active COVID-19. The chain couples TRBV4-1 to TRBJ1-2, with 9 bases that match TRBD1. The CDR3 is CASSGDKTGGYGYTF. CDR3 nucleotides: TGCGCCAGCAGCGGGGATAAGACAGGGGGTTATGGCTACACCTTC.